The source of this T cell receptor beta chain is a study of T cell responses to AZD1222 COVID-19 vaccine. Across the study: Second-dose intervals near 4 or 12 weeks were combined.

Comment on this clone: Its antigen is not identified.

Method: immunoSEQ multiplex PCR; TCRdb's copy keeps in-frame clones and lacks some. Of 120,000 or so clones listed, roughly four fifths are singletons. The study's findings and limits: Repertoire samples came only from after the peak T cell response. In a largely white British group with more females than males, clonal diversity was possibly underestimated. Dominant CD4 TCR responses targeted spike regions 160-218 and 743-854.

With 2 bases removed from V and 1 base from J, the gap between germline ends came to 6 bases. Germline V lookup: CDR1 SGHRS, CDR2 YFSETQ. The CDR3 spans 13 residues. Sequencing was performed on peripheral blood, taken on day 0 of AZD1222 vaccination. The V gene is TRBV5-1, the J gene TRBJ1-1; D gene uncertain. This receptor was obtained from an adult in good health. The CDR3, as DNA: TGCGCCAGCAGCTTCCCAGAGAACACTGAAGCTTTCTTT. It encodes CASSFPENTEAFF.